A selection of T cell receptor beta chains follows, all from one sample in a study of neurological immune-mediated disorders. From the 5' RACE reads, TCRdb called clonotypes with MiXCR, one entry per CDR3 protein. The sample has about 59,000 distinct CDR3 sequences; roughly 3.2% are singletons. The sequenced material came from PBMCs. The receptors stem from a woman aged 25 to 39 with multiple sclerosis. The CDR3 runs from the conserved cysteine through the conserved F or W. Each record gives: V gene, CDR3 protein.

TRBV7-3 | CASSPTSGSSYNEQFF
TRBV12-3/TRBV12-4 | CASNPTGYEKLFF
TRBV19 | CASRGQGDHYGYTF
TRBV6-5 | CASSATGTSSEQYF
TRBV20-1 | CSGVQGTGELFF
TRBV11-2 | CASSLGLGTADNEKLFF
TRBV4-1 | CASSQDVGTGSYEQYF
TRBV29-1 | CSALGSDTQYF
TRBV9 | CASSGGRTFSTDTQYF
TRBV4-1 | CASSDQNREQNSPLHF
TRBV7-7 | CASSLDRTGELFF
TRBV29-1 | CSAERGNSYNEQFF
TRBV7-9 | CASSWATADHEQFF
TRBV7-9 | CASSAQGSNEKLFF
TRBV20-1 | CSAPTGSGEAFF
TRBV12-3/TRBV12-4 | CASSLAGGMTGELFF
TRBV15 | CATSSRASGSFTDTQYF
TRBV20-1 | CSAPLAGGINEQFF
TRBV20-1 | CSARDLGRSGNSEAFF
TRBV7-2 | CASSLALMGEQYF
TRBV5-1 | CASSWGPTGGRETQYF
TRBV5-1 | CASSTRQGTTEAFF
TRBV24-1 | CATSLTTDRATDTQYF
TRBV5-1 | CASNPRASGGPNTGELFF
TRBV5-1 | CASSLTNRGISEAFF
TRBV5-1 | CASGDGLYGYTF